This TCR beta chain was identified in a study of T cell responses to AZD1222 COVID-19 vaccine. Study observations and caveats: White British donors predominated, females outnumbered males, and clonal diversity was possibly underestimated. Seropositivity was recorded at baseline in only a handful of AZD1222 recipients. The study found vaccine-associated CD4 TCRs spanning spike, dominant at 160-218 and 743-854. Recipients of two AZD1222 doses showed rising Spike-specific TCR breadth and depth.

Trimming left V 1 base short and J 7 bases short, with 10 bases between. The CDR3 is 13 amino acids. CDR1 and CDR2 from the germline V gene are SGHAT and FQNNGV. The assay was immunoSEQ multiplex PCR, and TCRdb's table has in-frame clones only and misses some. The sample includes around 120,000 clones, about 92% of them seen just once. Note on this clone: The antigen is not known.

The receptor was isolated from an adult in good health. The sequencing here drew on peripheral blood, taken on day 0 of AZD1222 vaccination. This sequence joins TRBV11-2 and TRBJ1-2, with TRBD1 as a possible D gene (5 bases). As DNA, the CDR3 is TGTGCCAGCAGCTTAGTCGGGGCTATTGGCTACACCTTC. This gives the protein CASSLVGAIGYTF.